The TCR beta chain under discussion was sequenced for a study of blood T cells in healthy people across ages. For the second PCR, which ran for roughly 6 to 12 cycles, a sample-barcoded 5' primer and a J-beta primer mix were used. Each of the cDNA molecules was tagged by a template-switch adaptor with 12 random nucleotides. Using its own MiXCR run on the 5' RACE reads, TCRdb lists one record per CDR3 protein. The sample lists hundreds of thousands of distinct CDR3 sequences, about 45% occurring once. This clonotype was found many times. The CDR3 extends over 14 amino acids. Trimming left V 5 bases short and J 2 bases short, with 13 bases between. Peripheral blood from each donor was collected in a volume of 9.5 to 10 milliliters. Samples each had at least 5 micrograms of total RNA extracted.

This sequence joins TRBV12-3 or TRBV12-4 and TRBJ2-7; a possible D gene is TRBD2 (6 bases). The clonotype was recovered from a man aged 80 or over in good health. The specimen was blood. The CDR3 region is CASSVTGGPYEQYF. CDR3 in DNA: TGTGCCAGCAGTGTAACCGGGGGACCCTACGAGCAGTACTTC.